This T cell receptor (beta chain) was found in a study of T cells in women clearing cervical HPV infection. Study conclusions and caveats: Controls had more TRBV6-7 (about 0.15%) than cases (about 0.11%). Repertoire richness, not evenness, was significantly elevated in CIN3+ cases versus controls.

All participants had a single incident cervical HPV16 infection, and prevalent HPV16 infections were excluded. Regarding this clone: Its cognate antigen is unknown. The read gets to within 3 residues of the CDR3 end, and the germline J gene fills in the rest.

This CDR3 contains 15 residues. Germline V lookup: CDR1 MGHRA, CDR2 YSYEKL. V lost 2 bases to trimming and J lost 2 bases, with 9 bases between them. Using immunoSEQ multiplex PCR, the repertoire was profiled, and TCRdb retains in-frame clones only, with some absent. This repertoire includes some 40,000 clones. The TCR sequence derives from a woman aged 18 to 75 with a cervical HPV16 infection that either progressed to CIN3+ or cleared (not recorded which). Sequencing was performed on blood buffy coat. The V gene is TRBV4-1, the J gene TRBJ2-2; possible D gene TRBD1, 6 bases. The sequenced part of the CDR3 DNA is TGCGCCAGCAGCCAATGGGGGCGAAACACCGGGGAG. It specifies CASSQWGRNTGE. The CDR3, in full, reads CASSQWGRNTGELFF.